These 4 T cell receptor beta chains were sequenced from one sample in a study of T cell repertoires in cytomegalovirus infection. What these receptors recognize is not known. Using its own MiXCR run on the reads, TCRdb lists one record per CDR3 protein. The data show 700,000 to 950,000 distinct CDR3 sequences, about 31% seen once. The sequencing here drew on cultured CD8+ T cells from PBMCs, taken from culture after CMV antigen stimulation. The receptors stem from a human donor in good health (CMV status not recorded). Some clones in this sample may be carry-over from other donors' samples.

The V and J genes are TRBV12-3 or TRBV12-4 and TRBJ1-1; D gene ambiguous. The CDR3 runs to 11 residues. V lost 10 bases and J lost 7, with 13 bases in between. The CDR3 sequence: CATQFGVEAFF. The CDR3 DNA is TGTGCCACCCAATTCGGGGTTGAAGCTTTCTTT.

The table lists this clonotype with a few counts. V usage is TRBV28 and J usage is TRBJ2-7; perhaps TRBD2 as D (7 bases). The CDR3 covers 12 residues. V was trimmed by 3 bases and J by 6 bases, leaving 9 bases between them. Germline-derived CDR1 and CDR2 are MDHEN and SYDVKM. DNA for the CDR3: TGTGCCAGCAGTTTCGCGGGGGCCGAGCAGTACGTC. This translates into CASSFAGAEQYV.

This sequence joins TRBV6-1 and TRBJ1-2; a possible D gene is TRBD1 (5 bases). V lost 5 bases and J 5 bases, leaving 21 bases between the germline ends. The CDR3 runs 16 residues. Germline CDR1 is MNHNS and CDR2 is SASEGT. The DNA of the CDR3 is TGTGCCAGCAGTTTTCCCATCAGGGATACGGGGTATGGCTACACCTTC. Translated: CASSFPIRDTGYGYTF.

A few counts support this clonotype. CDR3 residues: CASSQAGSSNQPQHF. Written as DNA, the CDR3 is TGCGCCAGCAGCCAAGCGGGTAGTAGCAATCAGCCCCAGCATTTT. The chain joins TRBV4-1 to TRBJ1-5; the D is unclear. V lost 1 base and J lost 0, with 7 bases in between. This CDR3 has 15 residues. The germline V gene encodes CDR1 MGHRA and CDR2 YSYEKL.